This TCR beta chain comes out of a study of shared clonotypes between healthy human individuals (dated by TCRdb to the early 2020s). With respect to the entire study: The cohort comprised a couple of women and three men aged 18 to 49 years. For each donor, three plates each were used for CD4 naive and CD4 memory, two plates were used for CD8 naive, and one plate was used for CD8 memory. To estimate repertoire size and how much clonotypes are shared between individuals, the study performed deep sequencing of blood TCR repertoires from a few healthy adults. To increase sequencing depth and limit assay-specific biases, different laboratories used diverse techniques to prepare libraries and sequence TCR repertoires. Between about 0.94 and 10 billion PBMCs per donor were obtained by leukapheresis.

V and J lose 2 bases and 0 bases, and a span of 8 bases separates them. The CDR3 numbers 14 residues from cysteine through phenylalanine. Only CDR3 DNA remains: 42 bases, in frame from the first base. Looking up the germline V gene (reference sequence) yields CDR1 MNHEY and CDR2 SMNVEV. The investigation overall reported the following: Across four donors, approximately 5% of naive CD4, more than 3% of naive CD8, around 2.5% of memory CD4, and 0.3% to 0.45% of memory CD8 clonotypes were shared. Incomplete sequencing was indicated by rarefaction of sorted-subset datasets, despite the large sequencing depth. Larger estimated clonotype richness was generally found for naive subsets than for memory subsets. Because the study included only a small number of donors, the genetic and exposure-history diversity represented was limited. Sampling was restricted to blood, and TCR repertoires in tissue are likely to differ from TCR repertoires in blood. Compared with non-shared clonotypes, clonotypes shared by all four sorted-subset donors had higher generation probabilities. Based on pairwise subsampling, the degree of clonotype sharing among donors was expected to be affected by sequencing depth.

CD8 naive samples were CD45RO-negative cells positively selected for CCR7, giving a CD45RA+CCR7+ population that excluded TemRA cells. The donors were healthy, HIV-negative adults who had no recently reported acute infections or vaccinations. Only Caucasian adults living in Nashville, Tennessee, USA were represented among the donors. Blood was obtained by leukapheresis, after which PBMCs were separated by Ficoll-Histopaque density gradient centrifugation and cryopreserved in liquid nitrogen vapor phase. Purity and quantity of every magnetically sorted T cell population were checked by analytical flow cytometry. Genomic DNA was isolated from every sorted fraction and measured by UV absorbance on a Nanodrop 2000c. About this clone: The clone's antigen remains unknown. Base qualities were left out, and no much larger clone turns up one base away.

Using the deep immunoSEQ assay, TCR CDR3 regions were amplified from genomic DNA by multiplex PCR. Extracted genomic DNA from each cell subset was spread evenly across all wells of several immunoSEQ 96-well plates, with each plate serving as a replicate. Each replicate PCR for sorted subsets received about 220 ng genomic DNA, equal to roughly 30,000 T cell genomes. Purified libraries were measured with a Qubit 3.0 fluorometer, size-checked on a Bioanalyzer 2100, and measured again with the KAPA Library Quantification kit. Every immunoSEQ 96-well plate was sequenced on a dedicated single-read 150-cycle Illumina NextSeq 550 flow cell. Processing in the source paper ran as follows. Because the immunoSEQ output included only junctional sequences and no quality scores, the filtering could not be the same as the filtering used for full-length reads. To assign V/J genes and CDR3, sequences were annotated against IMGT germline references using PyIR, a Python wrapper for IgBLAST v1.9. Reads were removed for weak V/J assignments (E-value above 1e-6), missing CDR3, stop codons, out-of-frame junctions, or ambiguous translated residues. A V3J clonotype was defined by an identical inferred V gene, J gene, and CDR3 amino acid sequence. The percentage overlap between two repertoires was calculated by dividing the number of shared unique clonotypes by the size of the smaller repertoire. Repertoire richness was assessed with RTK rarefaction, the Chao1 estimator, and Recon v2.1 estimates of unobserved clonotypes. For all TCRbeta clonotypes obtained by the gDNA method from a few donors, generation probabilities were computed with OLGA. The table comes from immuneACCESS by way of TCRdb, which keeps in-frame sequences with V and J called. Part of the clones is missing from these tables; in studies checked, under half for an unresolved V gene and the rest for unknown reasons. The V and J calls and clone size are taken from that table; D and trimming were inferred from the DNA. The sample table contains some 2,100,000 clones; only one count was recorded for around 93% of them. The ten largest clones represent under 2% of the sample.

The clonotype comes from a man aged 18 to 35 in good health. Some clones in this sample may be carry-over from other donors' samples. In this chain, TRBV27 is recombined with TRBJ2-7, and TRBD2 may be the D gene, going by 5 matching bases. The sample taken for sequencing was naive CD8+ T cells from PBMCs. According to the study, the label for this sample's cell subset or site signals: CD45RA+CCR7+. CDR3 loop: CASSLRGYSYEQYF. The sequenced DNA: TGTGCCAGCAGTTTACGCGGGTACTCCTACGAGCAGTACTTC.